The 29 T cell receptor beta chains reported below all come from one sample, sequenced in a study of blood T cell repertoires in COVID-19. The table came from immunoSEQ multiplex PCR; TCRdb's copy has only in-frame clones and leaves some out. Among approximately 340,000 clones, 80% to 90% were seen once, and the ten largest hold approximately 3%. The sequencing input was peripheral blood. These receptors came from a man under 40 with active or convalescent COVID-19.

The rearrangement links TRBV12-3 or TRBV12-4 to TRBJ2-2; the match to TRBD1 covers 9 bases. J lost 8 bases, V lost 5 bases, and 3 bases had no gene match. The CDR3 totals 13 residues. The CDR3: CASSPDRGGELFF. Here the CDR3 DNA reads TGTGCCAGCAGTCCGGACAGGGGAGGGGAGCTGTTTTTT.

The chain carries TRBV2 and TRBJ1-2; 8 nucleotides match TRBD1. The CDR3 covers 12 residues. Germline CDR1 SNHLY, CDR2 FYNNEI. Germline trimming cut 3 bases from V and 8 bases from J; bases unmatched to any gene: 2. CDR3 nucleotides: TGTGCCAGCAGTGAGGACAGGGCGGGCTACACCTTC. Translating gives CASSEDRAGYTF.

The chain employs TRBV6-2 or TRBV6-3 and TRBJ2-1; D unclear. V lost 4 bases to trimming and J lost 5 bases, with 12 bases between them. CDR1 and CDR2 (germline): MNHEY, SVGEGT. The CDR3 is 14 residues long. The CDR3 region is CASSSPRVHNEQFF. DNA of the CDR3: TGTGCCAGCAGTTCCCCACGAGTCCACAATGAGCAGTTCTTC.

J is TRBJ2-1 and V is TRBV28; 7 bases fit TRBD2. The CDR3 is made up of 14 amino acids. The V gene end was trimmed by 7 bases and the J gene end by 8 bases; junction bases not matched to a gene: 11. CDR1 is MDHEN, CDR2 SYDVKM, per germline. The DNA of the CDR3 is TGTGCCAGCACTCCGGCGGGAGAGTCTTATGAGCAGTTCTTC. Residues: CASTPAGESYEQFF. Together with reference TRBV28 and TRBJ2-1, the CDR3 gives the full variable domain: DVKVTQSSRYLVKRTGEKVFLECVQDMDHENMFWYRQDPGLGLRLIYFSYDVKMKEKGDIPEGYSVSREKKERFSLILESASTNQTSMYLCASTPAGESYEQFFGPGTRLTVL.

This clone came up a few times. The chain links TRBV9 to TRBJ1-1, with 12 bases matching TRBD1. This CDR3 is 15 amino acids long. V dropped 0 bases and J dropped 6; count of bases not matched to a gene: 3. The germline gives CDR1 SGDLS, CDR2 YYNGEE. The CDR3 region has the DNA TGTGCCAGCAGCGTAGGGGGACAGGGGGCCCCTGAAGCTTTCTTT. Protein product: CASSVGGQGAPEAFF.

The chain uses TRBV6-6 and TRBJ1-5, with no clear D. The CDR3 runs 12 residues. Germline V lookup: CDR1 MNHNY, CDR2 SVGAGI (reference sequence). The V gene lost 7 bases and the J gene lost 5 bases, with 9 bases spanning the gap. CDR3: CASTMSDQPQHF. CDR3 sequence (DNA): TGTGCCAGCACCATGTCAGATCAGCCCCAGCATTTT.

The chain recombines TRBV19 with TRBJ2-2; tentatively, D is TRBD1 (6 bases). Deletions cut 8 bases from V and 4 bases from J, with 14 bases between. Germline values: CDR1 LNHDA, CDR2 SQIVND (reference sequence). This CDR3 has 14 residues. This CDR3 is CASLPGQTTGELFF. The CDR3 DNA is TGTGCCAGTCTCCCAGGACAGACCACCGGGGAGCTGTTTTTT. The full variable domain, its missing parts supplied by reference TRBV19 and TRBJ2-2, is DGGITQSPKYLFRKEGQNVTLSCEQNLNHDAMYWYRQDPGQGLRLIYYSQIVNDFQKGDIAEGYSVSREKKESFPLTVTSAQKNPTAFYLCASLPGQTTGELFFGEGSRLTVL.

The chain recombines TRBV6-2 or TRBV6-3 with TRBJ1-4; tentative D call: TRBD1 (6 bases). This CDR3 spans 15 amino acids. The V end lost 3 bases, the J end lost 5 bases, and 13 bases lay between the germline ends. In germline, CDR1 is MNHEY, CDR2 SVGEGT. DNA of the CDR3: TGTGCCAGCAGTTATTCGAGGCAGGGGAATGAAAAACTGTTTTTT. Encoded protein: CASSYSRQGNEKLFF.

This rearrangement joins TRBV4-2 to TRBJ2-2, with D maybe TRBD1 (5 bases). Germline lookup yields CDR1 LGHNA and CDR2 YNFKEQ. This CDR3 is built from 14 residues. V shed 0 bases and J shed 4 bases, with 6 bases lying between them. The CDR3 bases are TGTGCCAGCAGCCAAGATACAGGCACCGGGGAGCTGTTTTTT. It is translated as CASSQDTGTGELFF.

This clone was found a few times. This CDR3 is CASSLGGGLATEAFF. CDR3 bases: TGTGCCAGCAGTCTCGGGGGGGGGTTGGCCACTGAAGCTTTCTTT. The chain is built from TRBV6-5 and TRBJ1-1; maybe TRBD1 (5 bases). In germline, CDR1 is MNHEY, CDR2 SVGAGI. Trimming removed 5 bases from V and 4 bases from J, with 17 bases in between. The CDR3 runs to 15 residues.

This clone was picked up a small number of times. The chain employs TRBV28 and TRBJ1-1, with no clear D. The CDR3 length is 14 residues. Deletions cut 6 bases from V and 4 bases from J, with 15 bases between. Germline V lookup: CDR1 MDHEN, CDR2 SYDVKM. In DNA form, the CDR3 reads TGTGCCAGCAGAAGGAGGCCCTGGAGCACTGAAGCTTTCTTT. It yields the protein CASRRRPWSTEAFF.

The V call is TRBV7-9, the J call TRBJ2-2, with a possible D match to TRBD1 (6 bases). The CDR3 is 17 residues long. Germline V CDR1 and CDR2: SEHNR, FQNEAQ (reference sequence). With 4 bases removed from V and 2 bases from J, the gap between germline ends came to 17 bases. The CDR3 region is CASSSARGQSNTGELFF. In nucleotides, the CDR3 is TGTGCCAGCAGCTCCGCCAGAGGACAGAGTAACACCGGGGAGCTGTTTTTT.

This chain joins TRBV27 and TRBJ1-2, with D possibly TRBD1 on 5 matching bases. The length of the CDR3 is 18 residues. Trimming removed 3 bases at V and 0 bases at J, with 20 bases between. Looked up from germline, CDR1 is MNHEY and CDR2 is SMNVEV (reference sequence). The CDR3 sequence is CASSLMSTGYTSNYGYTF. CDR3 coding DNA: TGTGCCAGCAGTTTGATGTCTACAGGCTACACTTCTAACTATGGCTACACCTTC.

V usage is TRBV6-5 and J usage is TRBJ2-2; 9 bases align to TRBD2. V gave up 8 bases and J gave up 0 bases; unmatched junction bases: 4. The CDR3 has 15 amino acids. Looked up from germline, CDR1 is MNHEY and CDR2 is SVGAGI. CDR3 protein: CASGAGGANTGELFF. CDR3 coding DNA: TGTGCCAGCGGCGCGGGGGGGGCGAACACCGGGGAGCTGTTTTTT.

This chain connects TRBV7-2 to TRBJ2-2, with D maybe TRBD2 (5 bases). This CDR3 is built from 14 residues. Germline V lookup: CDR1 SGHTA, CDR2 FQGNSA. Between the trimmed V and J ends, which lost 5 bases and 2 bases, there was a span of 9 bases. This chain's CDR3 is CASSPTRNTGELFF. The CDR3 nucleotides read TGTGCCAGCAGCCCAACTAGAAACACCGGGGAGCTGTTTTTT. The variable domain in full, with the rest retrieved from reference TRBV7-2 and TRBJ2-2, is GAGVSQSPSNKVTEKGKDVELRCDPISGHTALYWYRQSLGQGLEFLIYFQGNSAPDKSGLPSDRFSAERTGGSVSTLTIQRTQQEDSAVYLCASSPTRNTGELFFGEGSRLTVL.

The chain has TRBV24-1 and TRBJ1-5, with a weak D call TRBD1 (6 bases). Trimming took 9 bases from V and 7 from J, leaving 24 bases between them. Germline-derived CDR1 and CDR2 are KGHDR and SFDVKD. The CDR3 has 16 residues. The CDR3 is CATSHTSVQGGQPQHF. The DNA of the CDR3 is TGTGCCACCTCTCATACTTCCGTACAGGGTGGGCAGCCCCAGCATTTT.

This clone was seen just once. The rearrangement joins TRBV29-1 to TRBJ2-1; a possible D gene is TRBD2 (7 bases). Germline V gene lookup returns CDR1 SQVTM and CDR2 ANQGSEA. V lost 8 bases to trimming and J lost 1 base, with 15 bases between them. This CDR3 is built from 14 residues. The CDR3 here is CSLGGGLSYNEQFF. The CDR3 DNA follows: TGCAGCCTAGGGGGGGGTTTATCCTACAATGAGCAGTTCTTC.

CDR3 nucleotides: TGTGCCACTCACCCGGGACTAGCGGGAGGGGGGCTTAGAAATGAGCAGTTCTTC. The encoded protein is CATHPGLAGGGLRNEQFF. The rearrangement links TRBV27 to TRBJ2-1, with 16 bases fitting TRBD2. The CDR3 is 18 amino acids. Per the germline V gene, CDR1 is MNHEY and CDR2 is SMNVEV (reference sequence). The V segment lost 10 bases and the J segment 7 bases; nucleotides outside the gene matches: 16.

The chain recombines TRBV2 with TRBJ1-2, with D tentatively TRBD1 (6 bases). Germline V gives CDR1 SNHLY, CDR2 FYNNEI. The CDR3 totals 14 residues. Deletions cut 2 bases from V and 4 bases from J, with 11 bases between. CDR3 nucleotide sequence: TGTGCCAGCAGTGAATCGCAGGGGCCCTATGGCTACACCTTC. Translation: CASSESQGPYGYTF.

The V and J genes are TRBV2 and TRBJ2-7; 7 bases fit TRBD1. The ends lost 7 bases at V and 2 bases at J; junction bases unmatched: 11. CDR3 length equals 15 residues. CDR1 is SNHLY and CDR2 is FYNNEI in the germline V gene. The DNA for the CDR3 is TGTGCCAGCACCGGGATGGGACAGTGGGCCTACGAGCAGTACTTC. This codes for CASTGMGQWAYEQYF.

The CDR3 nucleotides read TGTGCCAGCAGCCCCACAGGGGGTTATCAGCCCCAGCATTTT. Protein product: CASSPTGGYQPQHF. V is TRBV6-5 and J is TRBJ1-5, with TRBD1 identical over 8 bases. V shed 6 bases, J shed 5 bases, and the junction held 6 bases outside the gene matches. This CDR3 region has 14 residues. CDR1 is MNHEY and CDR2 is SVGAGI in the germline V gene.

A single count supports this clone. This chain joins TRBV7-3 and TRBJ2-3; 13 bases line up with TRBD2. The germline V gene encodes CDR1 SGHTA and CDR2 FQGTGA. The CDR3 extends over 17 amino acids. The V segment lost 5 bases and the J segment 6 bases; nucleotides outside the gene matches: 11. CDR3 sequence (DNA): TGTGCCAGCAGCCCCCTGGTGACTAGCGGGGGGATTGATACGCAGTATTTT. Amino acids: CASSPLVTSGGIDTQYF. Drawing the rest from reference TRBV7-3 and TRBJ2-3, the complete variable domain is GAGVSQTPSNKVTEKGKYVELRCDPISGHTALYWYRQSLGQGPEFLIYFQGTGAADDSGLPNDRFFAVRPEGSVSTLKIQRTERGDSAVYLCASSPLVTSGGIDTQYFGPGTRLTVL.

The chain is built from TRBV21-1 and TRBJ2-7; the table's D gene call, TRBD2, was not cross checked with the DNA. TRBV21-1 is annotated as a pseudogene. The CDR3 totals 15 residues. CDR3 bases: TGTGCCAGCGGGCGTTTAGCGGGAGGCTCCTACGAGCAGTACTTC. This codes for CASGRLAGGSYEQYF.

The genes are TRBV19 and TRBJ1-5; D might be TRBD1 (5 bases). Germline V gene lookup returns CDR1 LNHDA and CDR2 SQIVND (reference sequence). V lost 5 bases and J 2 bases, leaving 13 bases between the germline ends. The CDR3 runs 15 residues. The CDR3, as DNA: TGTGCCAGTAGTCTTCTAGGGGCCGGCAATCAGCCCCAGCATTTT. Its translation is CASSLLGAGNQPQHF.

V is TRBV30 and J is TRBJ1-5, with a possible D match to TRBD1 (6 bases). The CDR3 sequence is 14 residues long. Trimming shortened V by 4 bases and J by 5 bases, and 15 bases separated the two germline ends. The germline V gene has CDR1 GTSNPN and CDR2 SVGIG (reference sequence). This CDR3 is CAWNTGTTYQPQHF. Here the CDR3 DNA reads TGTGCCTGGAATACAGGGACCACTTATCAGCCCCAGCATTTT. Full variable domain (missing parts from reference TRBV30 and TRBJ1-5): SQTIHQWPATLVQPVGSPLSLECTVEGTSNPNLYWYRQAAGRGLQLLFYSVGIGQISSEVPQNLSASRPQDRQFILSSKKLLLSDSGFYLCAWNTGTTYQPQHFGDGTRLSIL.

V usage is TRBV9 and J usage is TRBJ2-2, with D perhaps TRBD2 (5 bases). The CDR3 covers 16 residues. The V end lost 4 bases, the J end lost 0 bases, and 13 bases lay between the germline ends. CDR1 is SGDLS, CDR2 YYNGEE, per germline. This CDR3 reads CASSSRADSNTGELFF. The CDR3 DNA follows: TGTGCCAGCAGCTCCCGAGCGGATTCGAACACCGGGGAGCTGTTTTTT.

V usage is TRBV5-1 and J usage is TRBJ2-2; 8 bases match TRBD1. Germline V gene data show CDR1 as SGHRS and CDR2 as YFSETQ. The CDR3 is 14 residues long. Losses at the gene ends were 2 bases for V and 7 bases for J; bases not matched to a gene: 4. In DNA form, the CDR3 reads TGCGCCAGCAGCTTCGGACAGGGAATCGGGGAGCTGTTTTTT. Translating it yields CASSFGQGIGELFF. The variable domain in full, with the rest retrieved from reference TRBV5-1 and TRBJ2-2, is KAGVTQTPRYLIKTRGQQVTLSCSPISGHRSVSWYQQTPGQGLQFLFEYFSETQRNKGNFPGRFSGRQFSNSRSEMNVSTLELGDSALYLCASSFGQGIGELFFGEGSRLTVL.

The chain carries TRBV7-2 and TRBJ2-5, with D maybe TRBD1 (7 bases). CDR1 is SGHTA and CDR2 is FQGNSA in the germline V gene. The V gene lost 5 bases and the J gene lost 7 bases, with 17 bases spanning the gap. The CDR3 runs to 14 residues. The CDR3 DNA sequence: TGTGCCAGCAGCCTACAACCAGGGGGGAGGACCCAGTACTTC. As protein: CASSLQPGGRTQYF.

This clone has just a few counts. The J gene is TRBJ1-2, the V gene TRBV5-4, with TRBD1 matching 10 bases. From germline, CDR1 is SGHNT and CDR2 YYREEE (reference sequence). V trimming: 4 bases; J trimming: 2 bases; junction bases outside the gene matches: 8. The CDR3 totals 16 residues. The DNA for the CDR3 is TGTGCCAGCAGCGACGACAGGGGGCGCGCGAACTATGGCTACACCTTC. Its protein product is CASSDDRGRANYGYTF. Drawing the rest from reference TRBV5-4 and TRBJ1-2, the complete variable domain is ETGVTQSPTHLIKTRGQQVTLRCSSQSGHNTVSWYQQALGQGPQFIFQYYREEENGRGNFPPRFSGLQFPNYSSELNVNALELDDSALYLCASSDDRGRANYGYTFGSGTRLTVV.